This TCR beta chain was identified during a study of cytotoxic CD8 clonotypes in ibrutinib-treated CLL. Profiling relied on immunoSEQ multiplex PCR, and the TCRdb table lists in-frame clones only, not all of them. The repertoire holds about 130,000 clones, with 80% to 90% as singletons. V lost 3 bases, J lost 7 bases, and 16 bases lay in between. Germline-derived CDR1 and CDR2 are GTSNPN and SVGIG (reference sequence). This CDR3 spans 13 amino acids. The source is a human donor with chronic lymphocytic leukemia. The sequences come from PBMCs, collected after 24 months of ibrutinib treatment. The genes are TRBV30 and TRBJ2-7; D possibly corresponds to TRBD2 (5 bases). DNA for the CDR3: TGTGCCTGGAGGGGAGACCGCCGGCGGGAGCAGTACTTC. It specifies CAWRGDRRREQYF.